The 31 T cell receptor beta chains in this list originate from one sample, sequenced in a study of T cells in Graves' hyperthyroidism and ophthalmopathy (dated by TCRdb to 2018 to 2020). Library generation was performed with multiplex PCR. The sequencing machine was an Illumina HiSeq 2000. Amplification of TCR beta CDR3 regions was carried out from RNA transcripts. For the first round of RT-PCR on the TCR CDR3, the HTBI primer set was used together with the Qiagen OneStep RT-PCR kit. TCRdb itself trimmed the public reads at Q25 with fastp, ran MiXCR and retained productive beta chains. Every entry covers one CDR3 protein and lists the most common genes and DNA from its rows. This sample has about 400,000 distinct CDR3 sequences in its table, and about an eighth of those were observed once. The ten largest clones capture approximately 5.3% of the sample. Sequencing was performed on blood. The receptors were gathered from a woman between 18 and 29 years old with Graves' hyperthyroidism.

The chain links TRBV5-1 to TRBJ2-5; the D gene is possibly TRBD1 (6 bases). The CDR3 length is 16 residues. Between the trimmed V and J ends, which lost 4 bases and 1 base, there was a span of 17 bases. Per the germline V gene, CDR1 is SGHRS and CDR2 is YFSETQ. CDR3 DNA: TGCGCCAGCAGCACCCGAGGCAGGGGTGGCCAAGAGACCCAGTACTTC. Translating it yields CASSTRGRGGQETQYF.

Points on this clonotype: A read error may explain this, as a much larger clone is one base away. Because the CDR3 is missing its conserved closing phenylalanine or tryptophan, this is likely a read error. The V gene is TRBV9, the J gene TRBJ1-1; no clear D gene. Between the trimmed V and J ends, which lost 4 bases and 0 bases, there was a span of 7 bases. CDR1 is SGDLS and CDR2 is YYNGEE in the germline V gene. CDR3 length: 13 residues. The CDR3 DNA reads as TGTGCCAGCAGCTCCCCGGTGAACACTGAAGCTTTCGTT. Protein sequence: CASSSPVNTEAFV.

As to this clonotype: No conserved phenylalanine or tryptophan is present at the end of the CDR3, so a read error is the likely explanation. The chain uses TRBV3-1 and TRBJ2-7, with 10 bases fitting TRBD1. In germline, CDR1 is LGHDT, CDR2 YNNKEL (reference sequence). The CDR3 consists of 15 residues. As DNA, the CDR3 is TGTACCAGCAGCCCTTTGGGGACAGGGGTATACGAGCAGTACATC. Amino acid sequence: CTSSPLGTGVYEQYI.

This clonotype was counted at least ten times. The chain uses TRBV20-1 and TRBJ2-7; TRBD2 matches at 7 bases. Germline CDR1 reads DFQATT; CDR2 reads SNEGSKA (reference sequence). The CDR3 sequence is 14 residues long. Trimming took 5 bases from V and 2 from J; bases not matched to a gene: 9. CDR3 sequence: CSALQTSTAYEQYF. In DNA, the CDR3 is TGCAGTGCTTTACAGACTAGCACCGCCTACGAGCAGTACTTC.

Regarding this clonotype: This may be a read error: a much more frequent sequence differs by one nucleotide. This rearrangement joins TRBV25-1 to TRBJ2-1; D unresolved. This CDR3 is built from 11 residues. Looked up from germline, CDR1 is MGHDK and CDR2 is SYGVNS. Between the trimmed V and J ends, which lost 4 bases and 6 bases, there was a span of 4 bases. Written as DNA, the CDR3 is TGTGCCAGCAGTGCCCCCAATGAGCAGTTCTTC. Protein: CASSAPNEQFF.

This clonotype was counted at least ten times. The V and J genes are TRBV20-1 and TRBJ2-3; 10 nucleotides align to TRBD2. Germline V lookup: CDR1 DFQATT, CDR2 SNEGSKA (reference sequence). This CDR3 has 15 residues. The J segment lost 3 bases and the V segment lost 4 bases, leaving 7 bases of the junction unmatched. CDR3 nucleotide sequence: TGCAGTGCTATCCAGCGGGAGGGCTCGACAGATACGCAGTATTTT. Amino acid sequence: CSAIQREGSTDTQYF.

This clonotype was observed at least ten times. V gene TRBV5-1 combines with J gene TRBJ1-4; D gene unclear. CDR3 length equals 14 residues. Germline values: CDR1 SGHRS, CDR2 YFSETQ. V lost 5 bases, J lost 4 bases, and 12 bases lay in between. The CDR3 loop is CASSGGPRNEKLFF. CDR3 sequence (DNA): TGCGCCAGCAGTGGCGGACCGCGTAATGAAAAACTGTTTTTT.

This sequence joins TRBV20-1 and TRBJ2-3, with 8 bases matching TRBD2. This CDR3 is 16 amino acids long. From germline, CDR1 is DFQATT and CDR2 SNEGSKA (reference sequence). J was trimmed by 2 bases and V by 4 bases; bases with no gene match: 11. DNA for the CDR3: TGCAGTGCTAACTCCGGGACTAGTGCTATCACAGATACGCAGTATTTT. Amino acid sequence: CSANSGTSAITDTQYF.

The J gene is TRBJ1-5, the V gene TRBV9, with D perhaps TRBD1 (6 bases). V gave up 6 bases and J gave up 5 bases, with 30 bases separating them. Germline CDR1 SGDLS, CDR2 YYNGEE. This CDR3 region has 19 residues. The CDR3 region has the DNA TGTGCCAGCACCGAGCCGGGGGCAGACCCTCTCCTGGCTGATCAGCCCCAGCATTTT. Translated: CASTEPGADPLLADQPQHF.

This clonotype has only a few counts. The chain joins TRBV6-1 to TRBJ2-7, with 8 bases matching TRBD1. CDR3 length equals 15 residues. Per the germline V gene, CDR1 is MNHNS and CDR2 is SASEGT. With 6 bases clipped from V and 4 bases from J, the junction kept 11 bases outside the gene matches. CDR3 coding DNA: TGTGCCAGCAGCCCAGCCCAGGGGGCAGGATACGAGCAGTACTTC. It codes for CASSPAQGAGYEQYF.

This clonotype was observed at least ten times. This sequence joins TRBV27 and TRBJ1-1, with a weak D call TRBD1 (5 bases). Trimming cost V 2 bases and J 1 base, with 17 bases left between them. The CDR3 contains 17 residues. From germline, CDR1 is MNHEY and CDR2 SMNVEV (reference sequence). The CDR3 reads CASSLRGVWGRNTEAFF. In nucleotides, the CDR3 is TGTGCCAGCAGTTTACGGGGGGTTTGGGGAAGGAACACTGAAGCTTTCTTT.

This clonotype was seen repeatedly, ten times or more. The chain is built from TRBV30 and TRBJ1-1; possibly TRBD1 for D (5 bases). Germline V lookup: CDR1 GTSNPN, CDR2 SVGIG (reference sequence). The V and J ends lost 1 base and 5 bases respectively, with 11 bases between them. This CDR3 is built from 13 residues. Here the CDR3 reads CAWSGGKGTEAFF. CDR3 DNA: TGTGCCTGGAGTGGGGGGAAGGGGACTGAAGCTTTCTTT. The full variable domain, rest sourced from reference TRBV30 and TRBJ1-1, is SQTIHQWPATLVQPVGSPLSLECTVEGTSNPNLYWYRQAAGRGLQLLFYSVGIGQISSEVPQNLSASRPQDRQFILSSKKLLLSDSGFYLCAWSGGKGTEAFFGQGTRLTVV.

The sample holds a few counts of this clonotype. This chain's CDR3 is CASSLEWAANEKLFF. Here the CDR3 DNA reads TGTGCCAGCAGCCTGGAGTGGGCCGCTAATGAAAAACTGTTTTTT. The chain links TRBV7-9 to TRBJ1-4; D gene unclear. Germline V gives CDR1 SEHNR, CDR2 FQNEAQ (reference sequence). The CDR3 spans 15 residues. The ends were cut back, 5 bases at V and 3 bases at J, with 13 bases in the middle.

This clonotype was counted only a few times. Possible read error: a much larger clone is one base away. This CDR3 reads CAGSLGDVYEQYF. The CDR3, as DNA: TGTGCCGGCAGCCTTGGGGACGTCTACGAGCAGTACTTC. The rearrangement uses TRBV7-2 and TRBJ2-7; the D gene could be TRBD1 or TRBD2 (5 bases each). The CDR3 spans 13 residues. Germline loops: CDR1 SGHTA, CDR2 FQGNSA.

This clonotype appeared a few times. This chain connects TRBV27 to TRBJ2-5; 15 bases map to TRBD2. There are 16 residues in the CDR3. CDR1 MNHEY and CDR2 SMNVEV come from the germline V gene (reference sequence). J lost 5 bases, V lost 4 bases, and 5 bases had no gene match. The CDR3 reads CASSSGLAGGRETQYF. CDR3 sequence (DNA): TGTGCCAGCAGTTCAGGACTAGCGGGAGGGCGGGAGACCCAGTACTTC.

This clonotype came up a few times. This chain links TRBV4-3 with TRBJ2-7; 8 nucleotides match TRBD2. V gave up 0 bases and J gave up 2 bases; unmatched junction bases: 9. Germline CDR1 reads LGHNA; CDR2 reads YSLEER. This CDR3 comprises 17 residues. The CDR3 DNA follows: TGCGCCAGCAGCCAAGATCTAAGTAGCGGGACCCCCTACGAGCAGTACTTC. Protein: CASSQDLSSGTPYEQYF.

Worth noting for this clonotype: A read error may explain this, as a much larger clone is one base away. V is TRBV6-1 and J is TRBJ1-5; D is undetermined. This CDR3 spans 15 amino acids. The germline gives CDR1 MNHNS, CDR2 SASEGT. Between the trimmed V and J ends, which lost 6 bases and 6 bases, there was a span of 18 bases. The CDR3 spells CASRSMGGGSQPQHF. CDR3 bases: TGTGCCAGCAGAAGCATGGGCGGCGGCAGTCAGCCCCAGCATTTT.

This sequence joins TRBV6-1 and TRBJ2-1; D not resolved. Germline values: CDR1 MNHNS, CDR2 SASEGT. CDR3 length: 15 amino acids. V lost 6 bases to trimming and J lost 0 bases, with 12 bases between them. Here the CDR3 reads CASRADSLSYNEQFF. The CDR3 nucleotides read TGTGCCAGCAGGGCAGACTCTCTCTCCTACAATGAGCAGTTCTTC.

This clonotype was detected many times. This rearrangement joins TRBV20-1 to TRBJ2-7; D is undetermined. V was shortened by 3 bases and J by 2 bases, with 17 bases between the two germline ends. Germline V gene data show CDR1 as DFQATT and CDR2 as SNEGSKA (reference sequence). CDR3 length: 15 amino acids. The CDR3 DNA is TGCAGTGCTAGTAGGCCAAATAAGAACCCCTACGAGCAGTACTTC. This translates into CSASRPNKNPYEQYF.

The chain combines TRBV7-3 with TRBJ2-1; D is undetermined. Germline CDR1 reads SGHTA; CDR2 reads FQGTGA. The CDR3 totals 14 residues. Trimming shortened V by 5 bases and J by 5 bases, and 13 bases separated the two germline ends. CDR3 loop: CASSPLDTNNEQFF. The CDR3, as DNA: TGTGCCAGCAGCCCCCTAGACACCAACAATGAGCAGTTCTTC.

The rearrangement joins TRBV9 to TRBJ2-1; perhaps TRBD2 as D (6 bases). V dropped 5 bases and J dropped 8 bases, with 17 bases sitting between them. CDR1 is SGDLS and CDR2 is YYNGEE in the germline V gene. The length of the CDR3 is 14 residues. CDR3 loop: CASSAFRENDEQFF. The CDR3 nucleotides read TGTGCCAGCAGTGCTTTCCGGGAGAACGATGAGCAGTTCTTC.

This clonotype was recorded at least ten times. This chain joins TRBV11-2 and TRBJ1-1; 8 bases agree with TRBD1. Trimming at V came to 5 bases and at J to 1 base, leaving 3 bases not matched to a gene. CDR3 length: 14 amino acids. The germline V gene encodes CDR1 SGHAT and CDR2 FQNNGV. DNA of the CDR3: TGTGCCAGCAGCCATGGGACAGGGAACACTGAAGCTTTCTTT. It specifies CASSHGTGNTEAFF.

This clonotype was detected ten times or more. This CDR3 reads CASSLVAGPSYEQYF. CDR3 in DNA: TGTGCCAGCAGCTTAGTAGCGGGACCCTCCTACGAGCAGTACTTC. This chain joins TRBV13 and TRBJ2-7; 8 positions agree with TRBD2. J lost 0 bases, V lost 1 base, and 2 bases had no gene match. The CDR3 loop spans 15 amino acids. Germline lookup yields CDR1 PRHDT and CDR2 FYEKMQ (reference sequence).

This clonotype was counted many times. V usage is TRBV7-9 and J usage is TRBJ2-7, with 9 positions matching TRBD2. Germline CDR1 is SEHNR and CDR2 is FQNEAQ (reference sequence). V lost 3 bases and J lost 2; bases outside the gene matches: 8. This CDR3 contains 16 residues. The CDR3 bases are TGTGCCAGCAGCTTTACTAGCGGGCGGAACCCCTACGAGCAGTACTTC. Protein sequence: CASSFTSGRNPYEQYF.

V is TRBV28 and J is TRBJ2-7, with D unresolved. The germline gives CDR1 MDHEN, CDR2 SYDVKM. The ends were cut back, 4 bases at V and 0 bases at J, with 7 bases in the middle. The CDR3 length is 13 residues. In DNA form, the CDR3 reads TGTGCCAGCAGTTACACAGACTCCTACGAGCAGTACTTC. Encoded protein: CASSYTDSYEQYF. The full variable domain, with the rest looked up from reference TRBV28 and TRBJ2-7, is DVKVTQSSRYLVKRTGEKVFLECVQDMDHENMFWYRQDPGLGLRLIYFSYDVKMKEKGDIPEGYSVSREKKERFSLILESASTNQTSMYLCASSYTDSYEQYFGPGTRLTVT.

This clonotype was recorded at least ten times. This rearrangement joins TRBV28 to TRBJ2-1; D is ambiguous. V shed 5 bases and J shed 10 bases, with 18 bases lying between them. CDR3 length: 14 residues. CDR1 is MDHEN, CDR2 SYDVKM, per germline. The CDR3 here is CASSLDPHSQEQFF. CDR3 DNA sequence: TGTGCCAGCAGTCTAGATCCCCACAGTCAGGAGCAGTTCTTC.

This clonotype was recorded many times. The CDR3 DNA is TGTGCCAGCACTACGACCGGACTTGGACTACAAGACGAGCAGTACTTC. Its protein is CASTTTGLGLQDEQYF. This chain links TRBV12-3 or TRBV12-4 with TRBJ2-7, with a weak D call TRBD2 (6 bases). V was cut by 7 bases and J by 5 bases, with 24 bases left in between. This CDR3 is 16 amino acids long.

This clonotype showed up just once. A read error is likely, as this CDR3 ends without the conserved phenylalanine or tryptophan. The genes are TRBV6-1 and TRBJ2-2; D not resolved. This CDR3 has 14 amino acids. V was shortened by 2 bases and J by 5 bases, with 9 bases between the two germline ends. The germline gives CDR1 MNHNS, CDR2 SASEGT. CDR3 loop: CASSESWGTGELFS. Written as DNA, the CDR3 is TGTGCCAGCAGTGAAAGTTGGGGTACCGGGGAGCTGTTTTCT.

Notes on this clonotype: A much more abundant neighbour one base away suggests this may be a read error. The chain joins TRBV7-2 to TRBJ2-2; no clear D. CDR1 and CDR2 (germline): SGHTA, FQGNSA. The CDR3 is 15 residues long. V was shortened by 3 bases and J by 0 bases, with 8 bases between the two germline ends. CDR3 DNA: TGTGCCAGCAGCTTGTTGGGGACGAACACCGGGGAGCTGTTTTTT. The encoded protein is CASSLLGTNTGELFF. Full variable domain (remainder filled in from reference TRBV7-2 and TRBJ2-2): GAGVSQSPSNKVTEKGKDVELRCDPISGHTALYWYRQSLGQGLEFLIYFQGNSAPDKSGLPSDRFSAERTGGSVSTLTIQRTQQEDSAVYLCASSLLGTNTGELFFGEGSRLTVL.

The chain uses TRBV7-2 and TRBJ1-5; TRBD1 matches at 7 bases. V trimming: 1 base; J trimming: 9 bases; junction bases outside the gene matches: 12. In germline, CDR1 is SGHTA, CDR2 FQGNSA. CDR3 length equals 16 residues. CDR3 amino acids: CASSLEPQGEGVPQHF. CDR3 DNA sequence: TGTGCCAGCAGCTTAGAACCCCAGGGGGAAGGGGTGCCCCAGCATTTT. The full variable domain, completed using reference TRBV7-2 and TRBJ1-5, is GAGVSQSPSNKVTEKGKDVELRCDPISGHTALYWYRQSLGQGLEFLIYFQGNSAPDKSGLPSDRFSAERTGGSVSTLTIQRTQQEDSAVYLCASSLEPQGEGVPQHFGDGTRLSIL.

In DNA form, the CDR3 reads TGTGCCAGCAGTACCTCGGGAGGGGCGGGTGGAGCTTTCTTT. Protein product: CASSTSGGAGGAFF. The rearrangement links TRBV28 to TRBJ1-1; D is possibly TRBD1 (5 bases). The germline gives CDR1 MDHEN, CDR2 SYDVKM. The CDR3 spans 14 residues. V was cut by 5 bases and J by 10 bases, with 20 bases left in between.